At least ten counts were recorded for the clone carrying this TCR beta chain. The DNA ends 3 residues before the CDR3 does, and the rest of the CDR3 is filled in from the germline J gene. These data come from a study of T cell clonality in common variable immunodeficiency. Produced via immunoSEQ multiplex PCR; TCRdb's table is partial and in-frame only. Altogether approximately 81,000 clones were found in the sample, and no singletons occur. Germline V gene lookup returns CDR1 LNHDA and CDR2 SQIVND (reference sequence). Trimming took 4 bases from V and 5 from J; bases not matched to a gene: 7. The CDR3 has 14 residues.

The receptor was isolated from a person aged 18 to 70 in good health. The sample comprised peripheral blood mononuclear cells. The chain links TRBV19 to TRBJ2-5, with 7 bases aligning to TRBD1. The CDR3 DNA, read in part, is TGTGCCAGTAGTACCGGGACAGCCCGTGAGACC. This encodes CASSTGTARET. The whole CDR3 protein reads CASSTGTARETQYF.